This T cell receptor (beta chain) originates from a study of cytomegalovirus exposure and HLA in healthy donors. The study's findings and limits: Association of a missense DCLRE1C variant with TCR beta V- and J-gene trimming was reported in a later analysis.

These donors, healthy bone marrow donors, were studied. In the PCR, 60 Vbeta and 13 Jbeta primers were used. The data were produced by immunoSEQ multiplex PCR, yet TCRdb's version contains in-frame clones alone and is incomplete. The sample carries about 55,000 clones, 55% to 65% recorded once. V was clipped by 8 bases and J by 4 bases, with 9 bases between them. The germline gives CDR1 SNHLY, CDR2 FYNNEI. The CDR3 is 12 residues long. As concerns this clone: Antigen unknown.

This chain uses TRBV2 with TRBJ1-5; D might be TRBD1 (6 bases). This receptor was identified in a human donor in good health. The specimen sequenced was PBMCs. The CDR3 nucleotides are TGTGCCAGCCGAGGGGGTAATCAGCCCCAGCATTTT. Protein product: CASRGGNQPQHF.